A single sample gave rise to the 2 T cell receptor beta chains below, sequenced in a study of a mutant IDH1 vaccine in newly diagnosed glioma. Sample time point: week 47, end of study. Doses of 300 ug of mutant IDH1 20-mer peptide were given with topical imiquimod. Generated by immunoSEQ multiplex PCR, the TCRdb table keeps only in-frame clones and is missing some. The sample holds 25,000 to 40,000 clones, around nine tenths seen once. No antigen has been identified for these receptors. Sequencing used PBMCs, obtained from a glioma patient whose treatment included an IDH1 peptide vaccine. The receptors originated from a man in his forties with glioma.

V gene TRBV19 combines with J gene TRBJ2-7, with D perhaps TRBD2 (6 bases). The V end lost 5 bases, the J end lost 4 bases, and 12 bases lay between the germline ends. Germline V gene sequence: CDR1 LNHDA, CDR2 SQIVND (reference sequence). CDR3 length equals 13 residues. The CDR3 DNA reads TGTGCCAGTAGTTTCGGGAGCACTTACGAGCAGTACTTC. The encoded protein is CASSFGSTYEQYF.

With respect to this clone: No conserved phenylalanine or tryptophan ends this CDR3, so it is likely a read error. No DNA is shown, since the ends of the CDR3 on it are uncertain; the CDR3 is the one TCRdb lists. This chain connects TRBV5-6 to TRBJ1-2. The CDR3 adds up to 8 amino acids, both ends counted. Per germline, CDR1 SGHDT and CDR2 YYEEEE. CDR3 sequence reads: CASSFIRL.